This T cell receptor (beta chain) emerged from a study of cytomegalovirus exposure and HLA in healthy donors. The CDR3 covers 14 residues. V was pared by 6 bases and J by 0 bases, with 11 bases between. From germline, CDR1 is MDHEN and CDR2 SYDVKM. The table came from immunoSEQ multiplex PCR; TCRdb's copy has only in-frame clones and leaves some out. Of 110,000 to 150,000 clones in the sample, about 95% were seen once. The chain uses TRBV28 and TRBJ2-5, with D tentatively TRBD1 (5 bases). The sequencing sample was made of PBMCs. The receptor was derived from a man aged 18 to 30 in good health and CMV-seropositive. The CDR3 protein is CASSPPGYQETQYF. In DNA form, the CDR3 reads TGTGCCAGCAGCCCCCCAGGGTACCAAGAGACCCAGTACTTC.